The rows below give T cell receptor beta chains drawn from one sample of a study of T cell clonotyping in hematopoietic cell transplantation. Produced via immunoSEQ multiplex PCR; TCRdb's table is partial and in-frame only. The sample holds 3,500 to 5,000 clones, approximately 20% seen once. The sequencing used peripheral blood mononuclear cells, collected 30 days after allogeneic stem cell transplant. The origin of the receptors is a male patient aged 45-59 years who had an allogeneic stem cell transplant from a related donor, so the T cells may come from the graft donor. Some clones in this sample may be carry-over from other donors' samples. CDR3s include the opening cysteine and the closing phenylalanine or tryptophan. A D gene is named only where the DNA matches it firmly. The listing skips clone size in some rows; elsewhere it reads once, few, many or a size class.

CDR3 protein: CASSLQRHYEQYF
CDR3 DNA: TGCGCCAGCAGCTTACAAAGACACTACGAGCAGTACTTC
clone size: few
V gene: TRBV5-1
J gene: TRBJ2-7
D gene: .

CDR3 protein: CASSLGLGQGGEQYF
CDR3 DNA: TGTGCCAGCAGCTTAGGCCTTGGACAGGGGGGCGAGCAGTACTTC
clone size: few
V gene: TRBV13
J gene: TRBJ2-7
D gene: TRBD1

CDR3 protein: CAWSVKQEQYF
CDR3 DNA: TGTGCCTGGAGTGTGAAACAGGAGCAGTACTTC
clone size: .
V gene: TRBV30
J gene: TRBJ2-7
D gene: .

CDR3 protein: CASSSRGQGRAWPYEQYF
CDR3 DNA: TGTGCCAGCAGCTCAAGGGGACAGGGGAGAGCTTGGCCCTACGAGCAGTACTTC
clone size: medium-sized
V gene: TRBV5-4
J gene: TRBJ2-7
D gene: TRBD1

CDR3 protein: CASTVGYF
CDR3 DNA: TGTGCCAGCACCGTAGGGTACTTC
clone size: few
V gene: TRBV25-1
J gene: TRBJ2-5
D gene: .

CDR3 protein: CASSVAGSVAYEQYF
CDR3 DNA: TGTGCCAGCAGCGTTGCAGGATCCGTCGCCTACGAGCAGTACTTC
clone size: few
V gene: TRBV9
J gene: TRBJ2-7
D gene: .

CDR3 protein: CAWSPESHSYNEQFF
CDR3 DNA: TGTGCCTGGAGCCCTGAGAGCCACTCCTACAATGAGCAGTTCTTC
clone size: few
V gene: TRBV30
J gene: TRBJ2-1
D gene: .

CDR3 protein: CASDTGGPETQYF
CDR3 DNA: TGTGCCAGCGATACAGGGGGACCAGAGACCCAGTACTTC
clone size: medium-sized
V gene: TRBV28
J gene: TRBJ2-5
D gene: TRBD1

CDR3 protein: CAWKGTSGSGYEQYF
CDR3 DNA: TGTGCCTGGAAAGGGACTAGCGGGAGCGGCTACGAGCAGTACTTC
clone size: .
V gene: TRBV30
J gene: TRBJ2-7
D gene: TRBD2

CDR3 protein: CAWSVGSGYTF
CDR3 DNA: TGTGCCTGGAGTGTTGGGTCTGGCTACACCTTC
clone size: few
V gene: TRBV30
J gene: TRBJ1-2
D gene: .

CDR3 protein: CASSQGVGSYEQYF
CDR3 DNA: TGCGCCAGCAGCCAAGGTGTCGGCTCCTACGAGCAGTACTTC
clone size: .
V gene: TRBV4-1
J gene: TRBJ2-7
D gene: .

CDR3 protein: CASSQDVIMGRGSNEQFF
CDR3 DNA: TGCGCCAGCAGCCAAGACGTAATAATGGGACGCGGTAGCAATGAGCAGTTCTTC
clone size: few
V gene: TRBV4-3
J gene: TRBJ2-1
D gene: .

CDR3 protein: CAWRVGGNQPQHF
CDR3 DNA: TGTGCCTGGAGGGTAGGAGGAAATCAGCCCCAGCATTTT
clone size: .
V gene: TRBV30
J gene: TRBJ1-5
D gene: .

CDR3 protein: CAWSRDSPLHF
CDR3 DNA: TGTGCCTGGAGCCGGGATTCACCCCTCCACTTT
clone size: few
V gene: TRBV30
J gene: TRBJ1-6
D gene: .

CDR3 protein: CSVEGAGEGGEQFF
CDR3 DNA: TGCAGCGTTGAGGGAGCTGGAGAGGGGGGTGAGCAGTTCTTC
clone size: .
V gene: TRBV29-1
J gene: TRBJ2-1
D gene: .

CDR3 protein: CASSSGMTEAFF
CDR3 DNA: TGTGCCAGCAGTTCCGGGATGACTGAAGCTTTCTTT
clone size: medium-sized
V gene: TRBV6-5
J gene: TRBJ1-1
D gene: .

CDR3 protein: CASSYGPGTVEQYF
CDR3 DNA: TGTGCCAGCAGTTACGGGCCAGGGACAGTTGAGCAGTACTTC
clone size: .
V gene: TRBV6-5
J gene: TRBJ2-7
D gene: TRBD1

CDR3 protein: CASGTGDYGYTF
CDR3 DNA: TGTGCCAGTGGGACAGGGGACTATGGCTACACCTTC
clone size: .
V gene: TRBV6-5
J gene: TRBJ1-2
D gene: TRBD1

CDR3 protein: CASSLTGGNTEAFF
CDR3 DNA: TGTGCCAGCAGCTTGACAGGGGGGAACACTGAAGCTTTCTTT
clone size: few
V gene: TRBV5-6
J gene: TRBJ1-1
D gene: TRBD1

CDR3 protein: CASSPLDSYNEQFF
CDR3 DNA: TGTGCCAGCAGTCCCCTTGACTCCTACAATGAGCAGTTCTTC
clone size: few
V gene: TRBV28
J gene: TRBJ2-1
D gene: .

CDR3 protein: CASRETGENTEAFF
CDR3 DNA: TGTGCCAGCAGGGAGACAGGGGAGAACACTGAAGCTTTCTTT
clone size: few
V gene: TRBV6-5
J gene: TRBJ1-1
D gene: TRBD1

CDR3 protein: CASSDQGPFEKLFF
CDR3 DNA: TGTGCCAGCAGTGACCAGGGACCCTTTGAAAAACTGTTTTTT
clone size: few
V gene: TRBV25-1
J gene: TRBJ1-4
D gene: .

CDR3 protein: CASSPKGGRQRTEAFF
CDR3 DNA: TGTGCCAGCAGCCCTAAAGGGGGGCGGCAGCGGACTGAAGCTTTCTTT
clone size: few
V gene: TRBV13
J gene: TRBJ1-1
D gene: .

CDR3 protein: CAWTQTWSGELFF
CDR3 DNA: TGTGCCTGGACCCAGACGTGGTCCGGGGAGCTGTTTTTT
clone size: .
V gene: TRBV30
J gene: TRBJ2-2
D gene: .

CDR3 protein: CSVVPLAGGEQYF
CDR3 DNA: TGCAGCGTTGTACCTCTAGCGGGAGGCGAGCAGTACTTC
clone size: .
V gene: TRBV29-1
J gene: TRBJ2-7
D gene: TRBD2

CDR3 protein: CASSIGVGTEAFF
CDR3 DNA: TGTGCCAGTAGTATAGGAGTGGGTACTGAAGCTTTCTTT
clone size: .
V gene: TRBV19
J gene: TRBJ1-1
D gene: .

CDR3 protein: CASSPGQGVGNEQFF
CDR3 DNA: TGTGCCAGCAGCCCGGGACAGGGGGTAGGAAATGAGCAGTTCTTC
clone size: few
V gene: TRBV5-6
J gene: TRBJ2-1
D gene: TRBD1

CDR3 protein: CAWSPANLPETQYF
CDR3 DNA: TGTGCCTGGAGCCCCGCAAACCTCCCGGAGACCCAGTACTTC
clone size: .
V gene: TRBV30
J gene: TRBJ2-5
D gene: .